The clone carrying this TCR beta chain was observed a handful of times. The data are from a study of tumor-infiltrating lymphocytes in primary liver carcinoma. Unsorted whole blood yielded the blood RNA, and germline DNA was also extracted. With a constant-region primer, TCR beta cDNA was made from 450 to 550 ng of total RNA. A slightly modified ARM-PCR protocol with three nested multiplex PCR rounds produced these TCR beta libraries. Researchers ran the first two PCR rounds for around 10 cycles each with TRBV1-TRBV30 forward primers and a C-beta reverse primer. MiXCR, applied by TCRdb to the multiplex PCR reads, yields one record per CDR3 protein. The sample contains 300,000 to 400,000 distinct CDR3 sequences, less than 75% of which appear only once. The CDR3 is made up of 15 amino acids. The V gene's germline CDR1 is MNHNY and CDR2 SVGAGI (reference sequence). Trimming stripped 2 bases from V and 0 bases from J, with 8 bases between.

The V gene is TRBV6-6, the J gene TRBJ1-5, with unresolved D. The TCR comes from a man aged 35-49 years with primary liver carcinoma and hepatitis B virus infection. Sequencing was carried out using peripheral blood. The CDR3 spells CASSYGRYSNQPQHF. Written as DNA, the CDR3 is TGTGCCAGCAGTTACGGGCGTTATAGCAATCAGCCCCAGCATTTT.